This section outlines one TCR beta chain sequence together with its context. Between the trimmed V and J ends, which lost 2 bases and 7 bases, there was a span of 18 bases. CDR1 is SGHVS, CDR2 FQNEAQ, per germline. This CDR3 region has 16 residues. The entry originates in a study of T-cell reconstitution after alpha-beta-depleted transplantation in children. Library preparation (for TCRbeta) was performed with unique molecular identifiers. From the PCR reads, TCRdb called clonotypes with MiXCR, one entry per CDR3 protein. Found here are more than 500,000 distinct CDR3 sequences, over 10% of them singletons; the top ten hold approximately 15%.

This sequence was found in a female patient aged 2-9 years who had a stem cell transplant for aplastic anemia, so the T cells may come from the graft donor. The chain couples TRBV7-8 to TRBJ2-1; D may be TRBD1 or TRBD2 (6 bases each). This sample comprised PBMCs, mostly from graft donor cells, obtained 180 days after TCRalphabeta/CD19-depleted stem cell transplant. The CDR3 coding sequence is TGTGCCAGCAGCTTATTTCGGGGGCCCGAGTTGAATGAGCAGTTCTTC. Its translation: CASSLFRGPELNEQFF.